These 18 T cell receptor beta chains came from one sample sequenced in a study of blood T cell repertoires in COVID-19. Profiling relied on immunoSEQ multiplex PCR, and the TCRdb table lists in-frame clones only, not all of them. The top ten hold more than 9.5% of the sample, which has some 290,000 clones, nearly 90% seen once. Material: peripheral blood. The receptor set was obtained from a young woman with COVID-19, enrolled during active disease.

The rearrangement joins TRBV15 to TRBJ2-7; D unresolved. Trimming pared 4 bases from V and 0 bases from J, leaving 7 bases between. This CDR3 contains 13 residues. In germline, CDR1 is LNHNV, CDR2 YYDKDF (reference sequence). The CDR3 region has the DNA TGTGCCACCAGCATGGTAGACTCCTACGAGCAGTACTTC. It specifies CATSMVDSYEQYF.

CDR3 coding DNA: TGTGCCAGCAGTTTTAGGGGATCCGCGAACACCGGGGAGCTGTTTTTT. Protein product: CASSFRGSANTGELFF. This chain links TRBV11-2 with TRBJ2-2; D possibly corresponds to TRBD1 (5 bases). In germline, CDR1 is SGHAT, CDR2 FQNNGV. This CDR3 has 16 amino acids. V was clipped by 6 bases and J by 0 bases, with 14 bases between them.

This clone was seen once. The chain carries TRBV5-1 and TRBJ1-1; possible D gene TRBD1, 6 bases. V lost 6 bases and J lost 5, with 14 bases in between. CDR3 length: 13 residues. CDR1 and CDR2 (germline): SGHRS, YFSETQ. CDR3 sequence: CASNSNQGTEAFF. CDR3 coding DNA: TGCGCCAGCAATTCAAACCAGGGGACTGAAGCTTTCTTT.

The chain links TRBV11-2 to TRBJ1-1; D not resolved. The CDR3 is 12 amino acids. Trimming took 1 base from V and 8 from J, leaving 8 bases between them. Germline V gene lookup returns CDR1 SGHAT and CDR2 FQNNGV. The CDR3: CASSLAGQEAFF. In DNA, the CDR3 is TGTGCCAGCAGCTTAGCTGGCCAGGAAGCTTTCTTT.

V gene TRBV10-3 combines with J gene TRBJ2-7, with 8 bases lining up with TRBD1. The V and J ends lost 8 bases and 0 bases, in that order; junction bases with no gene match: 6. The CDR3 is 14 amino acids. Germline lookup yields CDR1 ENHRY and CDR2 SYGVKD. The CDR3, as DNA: TGTGCCATCGGCCCCGGACAGGGCTCCTACGAGCAGTACTTC. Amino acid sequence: CAIGPGQGSYEQYF.

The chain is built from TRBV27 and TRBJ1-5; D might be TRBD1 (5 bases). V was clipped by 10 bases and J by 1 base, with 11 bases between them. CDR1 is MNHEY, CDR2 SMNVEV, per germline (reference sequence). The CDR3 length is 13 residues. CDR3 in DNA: TGTGCCACCGCGACAGAGAGCAATCAGCCCCAGCATTTT. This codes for CATATESNQPQHF.

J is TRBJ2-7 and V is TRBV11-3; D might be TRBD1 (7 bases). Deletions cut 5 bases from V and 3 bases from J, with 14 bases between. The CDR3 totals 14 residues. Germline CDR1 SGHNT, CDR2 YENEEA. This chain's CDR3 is CASSTRGDSYEQYF. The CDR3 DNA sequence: TGTGCCAGCAGCACAAGGGGGGACAGCTACGAGCAGTACTTC.

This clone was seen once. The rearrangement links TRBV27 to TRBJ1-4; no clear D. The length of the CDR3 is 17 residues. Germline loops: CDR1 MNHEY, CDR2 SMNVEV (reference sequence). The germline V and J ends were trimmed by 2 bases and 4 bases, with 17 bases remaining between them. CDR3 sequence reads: CASSLTHQREDNEKLFF. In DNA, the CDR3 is TGTGCCAGCAGTTTAACGCACCAGCGAGAAGATAATGAAAAACTGTTTTTT.

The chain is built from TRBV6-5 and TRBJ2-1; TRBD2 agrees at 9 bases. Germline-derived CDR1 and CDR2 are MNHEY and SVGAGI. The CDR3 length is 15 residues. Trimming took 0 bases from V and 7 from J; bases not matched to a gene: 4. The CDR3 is CASSYSAGGWNEQFF. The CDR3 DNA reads TGTGCCAGCAGTTACTCGGCGGGGGGGTGGAATGAGCAGTTCTTC.

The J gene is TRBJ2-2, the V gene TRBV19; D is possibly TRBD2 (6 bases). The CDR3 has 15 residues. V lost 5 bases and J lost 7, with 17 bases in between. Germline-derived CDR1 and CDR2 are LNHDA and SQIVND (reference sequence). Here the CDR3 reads CASSLRTNQHGELFF. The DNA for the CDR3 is TGTGCCAGTAGTCTCCGGACTAACCAGCACGGGGAGCTGTTTTTT.

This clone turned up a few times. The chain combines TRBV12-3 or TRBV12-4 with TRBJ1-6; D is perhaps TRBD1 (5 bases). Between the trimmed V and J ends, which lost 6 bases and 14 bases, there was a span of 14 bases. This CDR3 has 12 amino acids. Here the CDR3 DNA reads TGTGCCAGCAGCCCTCGGAGGGGAACCCTCCACTTT. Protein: CASSPRRGTLHF.

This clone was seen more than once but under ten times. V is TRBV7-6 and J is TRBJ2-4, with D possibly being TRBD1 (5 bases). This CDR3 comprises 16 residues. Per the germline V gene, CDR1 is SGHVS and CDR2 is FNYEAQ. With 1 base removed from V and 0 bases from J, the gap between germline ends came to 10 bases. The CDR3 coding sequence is TGTGCCAGCAGCTTAGGTAGGGGAAGAGCCAAAAACATTCAGTACTTC. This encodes CASSLGRGRAKNIQYF.

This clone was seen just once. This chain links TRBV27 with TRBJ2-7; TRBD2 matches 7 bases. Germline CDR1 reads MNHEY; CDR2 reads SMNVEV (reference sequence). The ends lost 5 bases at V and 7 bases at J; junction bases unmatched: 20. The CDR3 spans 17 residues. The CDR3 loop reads CASSPHMGGKAVGEQYF. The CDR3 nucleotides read TGTGCCAGCAGTCCTCATATGGGGGGGAAGGCTGTGGGAGAGCAGTACTTC.

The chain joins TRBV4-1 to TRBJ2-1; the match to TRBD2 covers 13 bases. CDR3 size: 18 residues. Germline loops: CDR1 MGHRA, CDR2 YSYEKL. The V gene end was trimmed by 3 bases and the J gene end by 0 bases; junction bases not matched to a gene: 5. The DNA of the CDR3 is TGCGCCAGCAGCCACCTACTAGCGGGGGGGCCCTCCTACAATGAGCAGTTCTTC. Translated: CASSHLLAGGPSYNEQFF.

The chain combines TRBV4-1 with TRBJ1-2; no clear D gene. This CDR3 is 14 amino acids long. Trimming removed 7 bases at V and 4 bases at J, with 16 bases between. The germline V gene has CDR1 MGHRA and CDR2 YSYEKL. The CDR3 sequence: CASTPRKEGYGYTF. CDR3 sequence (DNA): TGCGCCAGCACCCCGAGGAAGGAGGGCTATGGCTACACCTTC.

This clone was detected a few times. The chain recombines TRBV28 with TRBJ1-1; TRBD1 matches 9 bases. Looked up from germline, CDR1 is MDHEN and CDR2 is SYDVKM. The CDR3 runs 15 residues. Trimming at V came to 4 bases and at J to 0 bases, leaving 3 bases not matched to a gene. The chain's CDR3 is CASSWTGAMNTEAFF. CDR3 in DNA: TGTGCCAGCAGTTGGACAGGGGCGATGAACACTGAAGCTTTCTTT.

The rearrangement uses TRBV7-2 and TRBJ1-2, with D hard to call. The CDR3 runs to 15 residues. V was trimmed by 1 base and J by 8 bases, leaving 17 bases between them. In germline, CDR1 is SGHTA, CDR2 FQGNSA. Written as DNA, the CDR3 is TGTGCCAGCAGCTTAGATCCGTATGGGAGGCGAGGCTACACCTTC. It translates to CASSLDPYGRRGYTF.

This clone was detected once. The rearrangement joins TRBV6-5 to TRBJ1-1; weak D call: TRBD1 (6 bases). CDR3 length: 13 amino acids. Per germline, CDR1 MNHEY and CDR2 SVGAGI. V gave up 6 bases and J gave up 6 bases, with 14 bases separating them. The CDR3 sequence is CASRGGRTAEAFF. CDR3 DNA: TGTGCCAGCAGAGGGGGAAGGACAGCTGAAGCTTTCTTT.